The next 15 T cell receptor beta chains were all read from a single sample in a study of breast tumors, draining lymph nodes, adjacent tissues. The lymph nodes were axillary draining lymph nodes from breast cancer patients. TCRdb passed the multiplex PCR reads through MiXCR, listing each CDR3 protein once. Among some 150,000 distinct CDR3 sequences listed, 20% to 25% were seen once. The specimen sequenced was axillary lymph node tissue. Receptors originate from a female donor with breast cancer. Some clones in this sample may be carry-over from other donors' samples.

In this sample, this clonotype turned up many times. The gene calls are TRBV11-3 and TRBJ2-7, with D hard to call. Germline CDR1 and CDR2: SGHNT and YENEEA. The CDR3 contains 14 residues. V dropped 6 bases and J dropped 0 bases, with 12 bases sitting between them. CDR3 amino acids: CASRYDPNSYEQYF. CDR3 DNA: TGTGCCAGCAGATATGACCCTAACTCCTACGAGCAGTACTTC. Filled out from reference TRBV11-3 and TRBJ2-7, the complete variable domain reads EAGVVQSPRYKIIEKKQPVAFWCNPISGHNTLYWYLQNLGQGPELLIRYENEEAVDDSQLPKDRFSAERLKGVDSTLKIQPAELGDSAVYLCASRYDPNSYEQYFGPGTRLTVT.

The chain recombines TRBV28 with TRBJ1-4, with D possibly being TRBD1 (5 bases). The CDR3 covers 15 residues. V gave up 6 bases and J gave up 6 bases, with 17 bases separating them. In germline, CDR1 is MDHEN, CDR2 SYDVKM. CDR3 region: CASSGSGGTYEKLFF. The CDR3 nucleotides read TGTGCCAGCAGCGGAAGCGGGGGAACGTATGAAAAACTGTTTTTT.

This clonotype has a count of ten or more. This chain uses TRBV2 with TRBJ2-1; 12 nucleotides line up with TRBD2. CDR3 length equals 13 residues. Germline CDR1 reads SNHLY; CDR2 reads FYNNEI. V trimming: 8 bases; J trimming: 13 bases; junction bases outside the gene matches: 9. In DNA, the CDR3 is TGTGCCAGCTCCAGGACTAGCGGGAATCGTCAGTTCTTC. Amino acids: CASSRTSGNRQFF. The full variable domain, in which reference TRBV2 and TRBJ2-1 provide the parts outside the CDR3, is EPEVTQTPSHQVTQMGQEVILRCVPISNHLYFYWYRQILGQKVEFLVSFYNNEISEKSEIFDDQFSVERPDGSNFTLKIRSTKLEDSAMYFCASSRTSGNRQFFGPGTRLTVL.

This clonotype was observed many times. This chain connects TRBV7-2 to TRBJ2-7; D may be TRBD1 (6 bases). Germline V gives CDR1 SGHTA, CDR2 FQGNSA. CDR3 length: 14 amino acids. With 4 bases removed from V and 6 bases from J, the gap between germline ends came to 16 bases. The CDR3 here is CASSSTQGSGEQYF. Written as DNA, the CDR3 is TGTGCCAGCAGCTCAACACAGGGTTCTGGCGAGCAGTACTTC. Supplemented by reference TRBV7-2 and TRBJ2-7, the full variable domain reads GAGVSQSPSNKVTEKGKDVELRCDPISGHTALYWYRQSLGQGLEFLIYFQGNSAPDKSGLPSDRFSAERTGGSVSTLTIQRTQQEDSAVYLCASSSTQGSGEQYFGPGTRLTVT.

This clonotype showed up many times. V and J are TRBV24-1 and TRBJ2-1; 11 bases agree with TRBD2. V was pared by 4 bases and J by 8 bases, with 6 bases of the junction left unmatched. There are 15 residues in the CDR3. Germline CDR1 is KGHDR and CDR2 is SFDVKD. The CDR3 here is CATSENSGRVDEQFF. The CDR3 DNA reads TGTGCCACCAGTGAGAATAGCGGGAGGGTCGATGAGCAGTTCTTC.

This clonotype was recorded many times. The chain has TRBV20-1 and TRBJ2-5; no reliable D call. Trimming left V 1 base short and J 5 bases short, with 11 bases between. Germline V CDR1 and CDR2: DFQATT, SNEGSKA (reference sequence). CDR3 size: 13 residues. Here the CDR3 DNA reads TGCAGTGCTAGAGTTTCCATAGGGGAGACCCAGTACTTC. As protein: CSARVSIGETQYF.

This clonotype was recorded at least ten times. The rearrangement joins TRBV7-2 to TRBJ2-3, with 11 bases identical to TRBD1. The V segment lost 5 bases and the J segment 4 bases; nucleotides outside the gene matches: 14. Germline V gives CDR1 SGHTA, CDR2 FQGNSA. This CDR3 is built from 18 residues. The CDR3 sequence: CASSPTADRGRRSDTQYF. In DNA, the CDR3 is TGTGCCAGCAGCCCGACCGCGGACAGGGGGCGCAGGTCAGATACGCAGTATTTT.

The rearrangement joins TRBV11-2 to TRBJ1-6, with D possibly matching TRBD1 (5 bases). The germline V gene has CDR1 SGHAT and CDR2 FQNNGV. Trimming took 1 base from V and 6 from J, leaving 13 bases between them. The CDR3 has 16 amino acids. The DNA of the CDR3 is TGTGCCAGCAGCTTAGGGGGACGGGTTTCTAATTCACCCCTCCACTTT. This encodes CASSLGGRVSNSPLHF. Using reference TRBV11-2 and TRBJ1-6 for the parts outside the CDR3, the full variable domain is EAGVAQSPRYKIIEKRQSVAFWCNPISGHATLYWYQQILGQGPKLLIQFQNNGVVDDSQLPKDRFSAERLKGVDSTLKIQPAKLEDSAVYLCASSLGGRVSNSPLHFGNGTRLTVT.

This clonotype was seen only a few times. The rearrangement links TRBV7-3 to TRBJ2-2; TRBD2 matches at 9 bases. The germline gives CDR1 SGHTA, CDR2 FQGTGA. V gave up 5 bases and J gave up 7 bases; unmatched junction bases: 11. The CDR3 sequence is 16 residues long. CDR3 sequence reads: CASSPRQAGGGGELFF. CDR3 nucleotides: TGTGCCAGCAGCCCCCGACAGGCGGGGGGGGGCGGGGAGCTGTTTTTT.

As concerns this clonotype: Since a much larger clone is just one base distant, this may be a read error. The chain combines TRBV11-2 with TRBJ1-6, with 8 bases identical to TRBD1. Germline V CDR1 and CDR2: SGHAT, FQNNGV. CDR3 length: 15 residues. The V segment lost 3 bases and the J segment 9 bases; nucleotides outside the gene matches: 7. The CDR3 nucleotides read TGTGCCAGCAGCTTTAGGACAGGGAAAAGTTCACCCCTCCACTTT. Its protein is CASSFRTGKSSPLHF. The whole variable domain, filled in from reference TRBV11-2 and TRBJ1-6, reads EAGVAQSPRYKIIEKRQSVAFWCNPISGHATLYWYQQILGQGPKLLIQFQNNGVVDDSQLPKDRFSAERLKGVDSTLKIQPAKLEDSAVYLCASSFRTGKSSPLHFGNGTRLTVT.

Turning to this clonotype: With a much larger clone just one base away, this may be a read error. V gene TRBV2 combines with J gene TRBJ2-7; TRBD1 matches at 8 bases. CDR1 and CDR2 from the germline V gene are SNHLY and FYNNEI. The CDR3 length is 16 residues. J lost 2 bases, V lost 5 bases, and 11 bases had no gene match. Written as DNA, the CDR3 is TGTGCCAGCAGTTATTACGGGACAGGCGGCGCCTACGAGCAGTACTTC. It encodes CASSYYGTGGAYEQYF.

Concerning this clonotype: This may stem from a read error, because a much larger clone lies one nucleotide away. The V call is TRBV20-1, the J call TRBJ1-3, with D hard to call. Germline CDR1 is DFQATT and CDR2 is SNEGSKA (reference sequence). CDR3 length: 13 residues. The CDR3 protein is CSAARVSGSTIYF. The DNA for the CDR3 is TGCAGTGCTGCGCGGGTCTCTGGAAGCACCATATATTTT.

This clonotype was detected ten times or more. The chain is built from TRBV7-2 and TRBJ2-7, with D unclear. The CDR3 consists of 12 residues. Deletions cut 1 base from V and 6 bases from J, with 7 bases between. CDR1 and CDR2 from the germline V gene are SGHTA and FQGNSA. This CDR3 reads CASSLGLVEQYF. The CDR3 DNA reads TGTGCCAGCAGCTTAGGGTTGGTCGAGCAGTACTTC.

Notes on this clonotype: This may be a read error: a much more frequent sequence differs by one nucleotide. Given the absence of the conserved phenylalanine or tryptophan at the CDR3 end, a read error is likely. The chain carries TRBV24-1 and TRBJ2-2; 12 bases align to TRBD2. Unmatched junction bases numbered 1, after V lost 6 bases and J lost 3 bases. CDR1 is KGHDR, CDR2 SFDVKD, per germline. The CDR3 runs 15 residues. CDR3 loop: CATSRLAGDTGELFV. As DNA, the CDR3 is TGTGCCACCAGTAGACTAGCGGGAGACACCGGGGAGCTGTTTGTT.

This clonotype was observed many times. The rearrangement uses TRBV6-5 and TRBJ2-3; TRBD2 is a possible D gene (5 bases). CDR1 is MNHEY, CDR2 SVGAGI, per germline. Deletions cut 8 bases from V and 1 base from J, with 13 bases between. The CDR3 extends over 14 amino acids. The CDR3 DNA is TGTGCCAGCCAGCGGAGGCGGGGCACAGATACGCAGTATTTT. Encoded protein: CASQRRRGTDTQYF.